This is a list of T cell receptor beta chains from one sample in a study of identifying expanded T cells in peripheral blood. Repertoires were generated with immunoSEQ multiplex PCR, while TCRdb's copy carries only in-frame clones and drops some. This sample has 100,000 or so clones; 70% to 90% occur once, and the top ten carry approximately 18%. Sequencing was performed on blood. These receptors were taken from a person aged 18-70 years in good health. Both conserved end residues are part of each CDR3. D genes are given only for firm matches. A clone size is listed for some rows: how often the clone was seen (once, few, many), or a class if it is expanded.

J gene,clone size,V gene,D gene,CDR3 DNA,CDR3 protein
TRBJ1-1,.,TRBV5-4,TRBD1,TGTGCCAGCAGCCCCACTTCGGACAGGATTGAAGCTTTCTTT,CASSPTSDRIEAFF
TRBJ1-2,.,TRBV4-1,TRBD1,TGCGCCAGCAGCCACGCGACAGGGGTCTATGGCTACACCTTC,CASSHATGVYGYTF
TRBJ1-3,.,TRBV2,.,TGTGCCAGCAGTGGGCCGACAGAGGGAGGAAACACCATATATTTT,CASSGPTEGGNTIYF
TRBJ2-4,.,TRBV4-3,TRBD2,TGCGCCAGCAGCCAAGGACCTAGCGGGGGGGACTACGGAAACATTCAGTACTTC,CASSQGPSGGDYGNIQYF
TRBJ2-1,.,TRBV6-6,.,TGTGCCAGCACTGTTTACAATGAGCAGTTCTTC,CASTVYNEQFF
TRBJ2-3,.,TRBV7-2,.,TGTGCCAGCAGCCCGTGGGGGGCCAAGGAAGATACGCAGTATTTT,CASSPWGAKEDTQYF
TRBJ2-7,.,TRBV15,TRBD1,TGTGCCACCAGCAGACAGGGGGCGCGGTACGAGCAGTACTTC,CATSRQGARYEQYF
TRBJ1-2,few,TRBV2,TRBD1,TGTGCCAGCAGGGACAGGGGATCGAGAGGCTACACCTTC,CASRDRGSRGYTF
TRBJ2-3,.,TRBV6-4,TRBD1,TGTGCCAGCAGTACCGGGACAGGGGCCACAGATACGCAGTATTTT,CASSTGTGATDTQYF
TRBJ2-7,.,TRBV27,.,TGTGCCAGCAGTCCCTCCGGGTACGAGCAGTACTTC,CASSPSGYEQYF
TRBJ1-2,.,TRBV18,TRBD1,TGTGCCAGCTCACCGCCCGGGACAGGGGATTACTCTGGCTACACCTTC,CASSPPGTGDYSGYTF
TRBJ1-2,.,TRBV7-2,TRBD1,TGTGCCAGCAGCTTAGCGGAGAACGACAGGGGCTATGGCTACACCTTC,CASSLAENDRGYGYTF
TRBJ1-5,.,TRBV7-9,.,TGTGCCAGCAGCTTACAGGGGAACAATCAGCCCCAGCATTTT,CASSLQGNNQPQHF
TRBJ1-2,.,TRBV28,.,TGTGCCAGCAACGGCGGCGGTGGGGGGTCAAACTATGGCTACACCTTC,CASNGGGGGSNYGYTF
TRBJ1-1,.,TRBV7-6,.,TGTGCCAGCAGCCCTCAGACAGGTAACACTGAAGCTTTCTTT,CASSPQTGNTEAFF
TRBJ1-2,.,TRBV19,.,TGTGCCAGTAGTATCACAGGAGTAGGCGGCTACACCTTC,CASSITGVGGYTF
TRBJ2-7,.,TRBV6-9,TRBD1,TGTGCCAGCAGTTATCAGGGGGAATGGGAAAACGAGCAGTACTTC,CASSYQGEWENEQYF
TRBJ2-7,once,TRBV7-9,.,TGTGCCAGCAGCCCGGTCGGGGGCCTGTACGAGCAGTACTTC,CASSPVGGLYEQYF
TRBJ2-7,.,TRBV4-3,TRBD1,TGCGCCAGCAGCCACGGGACAGGGGAATGGGAGCAGTACTTC,CASSHGTGEWEQYF
TRBJ2-3,.,TRBV7-8,TRBD2,TGTGCCAGCAGCTTAGGCTCTAGCGGGGGTGTGAGGGACACGCAGTATTTT,CASSLGSSGGVRDTQYF
TRBJ2-1,once,TRBV7-9,TRBD2,TGTGCCAGCAGCTTAGCGTCTAGCGGGAGTGAGCAGTTCTTC,CASSLASSGSEQFF
TRBJ2-3,.,TRBV6-5,.,TGTGCCAGCAGGCCTAGGGCGGGCACAGATACGCAGTATTTT,CASRPRAGTDTQYF
TRBJ2-1,.,TRBV9,TRBD2,TGTGCCAGCAGCGGGAGGACTAGTGCCCTCAATGAGCAGTTCTTC,CASSGRTSALNEQFF
TRBJ1-3,.,TRBV11-2,.,TGTGCCAGCAGCTCGGACCCCTCTGGAAACACCATATATTTT,CASSSDPSGNTIYF
TRBJ2-4,.,TRBV25-1,TRBD2,TGTGCCAGCAGTGAGGCATATACCAGCGGGGGTGTCAAAAACATTCAGTACTTC,CASSEAYTSGGVKNIQYF
TRBJ2-3,.,TRBV25-1,.,TGTGCCAGCAGTGAACGGGCCCCAGGGGGCACAGATACGCAGTATTTT,CASSERAPGGTDTQYF
TRBJ2-2,.,TRBV9,.,TGTGCCAGCAGCGCTACTGCCTGGTCGAACACCGGGGAGCTGTTTTTT,CASSATAWSNTGELFF
TRBJ2-1,.,TRBV5-4,.,TGTGCCAGCAGCCAAAACCAGGGGGGGCGCTCCTACAATGAGCAGTTCTTC,CASSQNQGGRSYNEQFF
TRBJ1-5,.,TRBV4-3,.,TGCGCCAGCAGCCCCTGGCGAGGGGGCAATCAGCCCCAGCATTTT,CASSPWRGGNQPQHF
TRBJ1-4,.,TRBV29-1,TRBD1,TGCAGCGCAGCCGGGACAGAACTGTTTTTT,CSAAGTELFF
TRBJ2-1,.,TRBV5-4,TRBD1,TGTGCCAGCAGCACGGGGGACAGGGGGGCCTACAATGAGCAGTTCTTC,CASSTGDRGAYNEQFF
TRBJ2-7,.,TRBV5-1,.,TGCGCCAGCAGCTTGAGAAAGAGGGCCCTAGACGAGCAGTACTTC,CASSLRKRALDEQYF
TRBJ1-2,.,TRBV13,TRBD1,TGTGCCAGCAGCTTCGGGGACAGCTATGGCTACACCTTC,CASSFGDSYGYTF
TRBJ2-3,.,TRBV10-3,TRBD2,TGTGCCATCAGCCAACTAGCGGGGGCCCACCCGGGCACAGATACGCAGTATTTT,CAISQLAGAHPGTDTQYF
TRBJ2-5,.,TRBV28,TRBD2,TGTGCCAGCAGTTTAGATCGGCTGGCGGGGGTACAAGAGACCCAGTACTTC,CASSLDRLAGVQETQYF
TRBJ1-1,once,TRBV19,.,TGTGCCAGTAGTCCAAGGTTCGGTGAAGCTTTCTTT,CASSPRFGEAFF
TRBJ2-5,few,TRBV5-4,TRBD1,TGTGCCAGCAGTCGACAGGGGGCTGAGGAGACCCAGTACTTC,CASSRQGAEETQYF
TRBJ2-5,.,TRBV7-9,TRBD2,TGTGCCGGCGAGCGGGTGGGAGGGGAGACCCAGTACTTC,CAGERVGGETQYF
TRBJ1-6,.,TRBV12-5,.,TGTGCTAGTGGTTTGGTACGCAGGCAGGGCTCCGGCTATAATTCACCCCTCCACTTT,CASGLVRRQGSGYNSPLHF
TRBJ2-2,once,TRBV4-3,.,TGCGCCAGCAGCCAAGATCCAGGGGCCACCGGGGAGCTGTTTTTT,CASSQDPGATGELFF
TRBJ1-5,.,TRBV7-9,.,TGTGCCAGCAGCTTGGGCGAATATCAGCCCCAGCATTTT,CASSLGEYQPQHF
TRBJ1-5,.,TRBV6-5,.,TGTGCCAGCAGACTTTATAGCAATCAGCCCCAGCATTTT,CASRLYSNQPQHF
TRBJ2-1,.,TRBV11-2,.,TGTGCCAGCAGCTTAGTGTGGCCAGACAATGAGCAGTTCTTC,CASSLVWPDNEQFF
TRBJ1-1,.,TRBV10-1,.,TGCGCCAGCAGTGAGTGGCCTTCGGCTGACGAAGCTTTCTTT,CASSEWPSADEAFF
TRBJ1-1,few,TRBV18,.,TGTGCCAGCTCAACACAGGACATCAACACTGAAGCTTTCTTT,CASSTQDINTEAFF
TRBJ1-1,.,TRBV7-2,.,TGTGCCAGCAGGAACCGCGGGGACAACACTGAAGCTTTCTTT,CASRNRGDNTEAFF
TRBJ2-1,.,TRBV19,.,TGTGCCAGTAGTACGACGCCGGGACACATGTTTCGGTATGAGCAGTTCTTC,CASSTTPGHMFRYEQFF
TRBJ2-5,.,TRBV27,.,TGTGCCAGCAGTTGGGAGTCGGCAAAGACCCAGTACTTC,CASSWESAKTQYF
TRBJ1-1,.,TRBV18,.,TGTGCCAGCTCACCACCGTCTCAGGGCACTGAAGCTTTCTTT,CASSPPSQGTEAFF
TRBJ1-2,.,TRBV7-2,TRBD1,TGTGCCAGCAGCGGCCGGGACAGGGTTTATGGCTACACCTTC,CASSGRDRVYGYTF
TRBJ1-1,.,TRBV5-1,.,TGCGCCAGCAGCTTGGAAGGACCTGAAGCTTTCTTT,CASSLEGPEAFF
TRBJ1-4,.,TRBV7-2,.,TGTGCCAGCAGCTTAAGGGGACCAACTAATGAAAAACTGTTTTTT,CASSLRGPTNEKLFF